The following is a T cell receptor (beta chain) sequence with its context. Antigen: not known. This record comes from a study of T-cell memory formation after mild COVID-19. Overall study results and limits: Still unconfirmed is whether the second-wave clones peaking on day 37 recognized SARS-CoV-2.

5'RACE with constant-segment primers built TCRalpha and TCRbeta cDNA libraries with UMIs. From the 5' RACE reads, TCRdb called clonotypes with MiXCR, one entry per CDR3 protein. Of about 190,000 distinct CDR3 sequences listed, about 10% are singletons. V lost 1 base and J lost 7; bases outside the gene matches: 5. Germline values: CDR1 SGHTA, CDR2 FQGNSA. The CDR3 length is 15 residues. The source material was PBMCs or a T cell subset sorted from them (not recorded which). The V gene is TRBV7-2, the J gene TRBJ1-2, with 11 bases aligning to TRBD1. The receptor's source is a young man who had mild COVID-19 (a few samples of this study predate the infection). Cell type and time point are not known. The CDR3 reads CASSLEWTGGGGYTF. CDR3 bases: TGTGCCAGCAGCTTAGAGTGGACAGGGGGCGGTGGCTACACCTTC.